This T cell receptor beta chain was identified during a study of cytomegalovirus exposure and HLA in healthy donors (TCRdb year 2017). With respect to the entire study: In an earlier analysis of about 560 of the donors, under 300 Gb of sequence data and about 110 million unique TCR beta sequences from 180 million or so T cells were reported. The study used immunosequencing to profile the T cell repertoires of approximately 650 subjects and linked those repertoires to cytomegalovirus serostatus. Several DR-DQ haplotypes were treated as single units for association and clustering because of strong linkage in the cohort. In a later genetic analysis, genome-wide SNP genotypes for about three fifths of the roughly 670 donors were used, and that subset was treated as a discovery cohort. Donor age, sex, ethnicity and CMV serostatus were compiled alongside the repertoire data. The aim of the study was to test whether cataloging public T cell receptors could identify signatures of past pathogen exposure. Of the approximately 370 genotyped donors, approximately 80% were placed in the genetic ancestry cluster associated with self-reported Caucasian donors. The number of typed donors differed by locus: roughly 629-640 for A, B, C, DRB1 and DQB1; 500 to 550 for DQA1; roughly 600 for DPA1; and roughly 470 for DPB1. Approximately 300 gigabases of sequencing data and around 88 million unique TCR sequences made up an early release that covered several hundred HLA-typed donors. A later analysis re-examined previously published TCR beta repertoires from 600 to 700 donors and added high-resolution HLA genotyping to investigate patterns of TCR occurrence. HLA typing included class I and class II loci at four-digit resolution. Among about 410 genotyped donors of the cohort, an average of around 250,000 unique TCR beta nucleotide sequences was sequenced per donor, of which 15% to 20% were non-productive. To predict cytomegalovirus infection status, the study combined high-throughput TCR immunosequencing, statistical association of individual TCRs with disease status, and machine learning. To decide whether each TCR beta V gene segment behaved as functional or pseudogenic, an earlier analysis of several hundred of the donors relied on high-throughput TCR beta sequencing. Along with the approximately 670-subject first cohort, a separate validation cohort of over 90 different subjects was used. All discovery cohort repertoires had been generated using a single sequencing platform. In the later analysis, no new phenotypic data were used to find candidate immune exposures; instead, reliance was placed on TCR beta sequences and their occurrence across donors. What the work shows at the level of the full study, not this receptor alone: In a later genetic analysis, a missense DCLRE1C variant was associated with V-gene and J-gene trimming of TCR beta chains, and the association was replicated in an independent cohort. Broadly in line with IMGT annotations, most TCR beta V segments showed up in productive rearrangements about 90% or about 30% of the time in an earlier analysis of several hundred of the donors. Linkage disequilibrium might explain the correlated functional status among segregating V segments, but an unknown experimental factor could not be ruled out. In this cohort, only TCR beta chains were sequenced, and detectable features were limited by the absence of alpha or paired-chain data. Some IMGT-functional V segments, including TRBV6-2 and TRBV6-3, could not be told apart with the 87-base-pair reads, so those segments were excluded. Compared with the 666-donor mean, donors in an Asian-associated ancestry cluster had fewer N-insertions in productive TCRs, according to a later genetic analysis. Because counts were too low, about 15 rarely observed V segments, including chromosome 9 orphons, were left out of the earlier analysis of approximately 500 of the donors. In a later analysis, TCR association rates were found to vary across HLA loci, with the most associated TCRs seen for DRB1 alleles and the fewest for HLA-C alleles. Because HLA typing was unavailable for some donors at each locus, only the typed subset was used in association tests. Sequencing depth was assumed to be roughly uniform across donors in the presence/absence analyses, though that assumption may not hold. A further reported finding was that TCR beta sequences accurately predicted the HLA-A and HLA-B alleles for most subjects in the first cohort. A total of 150 to 200 TCR beta chains were listed by the study as associated with cytomegalovirus. In both the original and validation cohorts, the classifier was reported to diagnose cytomegalovirus status with high specificity and sensitivity. The sequencing pipeline was judged likely to have produced a cluster of highly shared sequence variants as a technical artifact. In vitro tests confirmed that three of the cytomegalovirus-associated TCR beta chains recognize cytomegalovirus antigens. At a false discovery rate of 0.05, a later analysis linked 16,951 TCR beta sequences to specific HLA alleles. Most CMV-associated TCR beta chains appeared to be HLA-restricted in a later analysis, and the HLA associations seemed to be driven largely by CMV exposure. A later analysis reported that several top co-occurrence clusters appeared linked to parvovirus B19, influenza, CMV and Epstein-Barr virus. Across donors, most TCR sequences were observed very rarely, whereas some public TCRs were present in many individuals. The authors suggested that the approach could potentially be extended to other disease states and immunological phenotypes. When HLA alleles, especially DR and DQ, strongly co-occurred, attributing TCR associations to individual alleles was difficult. In a later analysis, HLA-associated TCR beta chains were found to be more clonally expanded and to have lower generation probabilities than equally common non-associated chains. Immune exposure information for the cohort was limited to CMV serostatus.

The protocol used for the library was the immunoSEQ multiplex PCR assay. For the multiplex PCR, a mixture combining 60 forward primers for TCR Vbeta segments and 13 reverse primers for TCR Jbeta segments was used. The CDR3 region of rearranged TCR beta genes was amplified from genomic DNA by a multiplex PCR assay. On the Illumina HiSeq System, the amplified TCR beta libraries were sequenced as 87-base-pair reads. The original methods were these. A later analysis counted some 74 million unique TCR beta chains across the 500 to 850 repertoires, and around 9.9 million of these chains were shared by at least two donors. A nearest-neighbor algorithm error-corrected the raw reads and collapsed the reads into unique sequences, merging closely related sequences to remove PCR and sequencing errors. CDR3 sequences were aligned to IMGT reference sequences to assign V, D and J gene segments. For a sequence to be retained, a match of at least six nucleotides to both a V gene segment and a J gene segment was required. Rearrangements were called productive when the CDR3 lacked stop codons and stayed in frame with V and J; all others were non-productive. Following IMGT convention, CDR3 was defined as the stretch from the second conserved V-encoded cysteine up to the conserved J-encoded phenylalanine. In an earlier analysis of around 570 of the donors, sequences lacking an unambiguous match to a single V gene segment were excluded. In an earlier analysis of almost 600 of the donors, a V segment was called functional when productive rearrangements were above 56.7%, and segregating when the standard deviation between donors exceeded 5%. A statistical classification framework was developed to diagnose cytomegalovirus status using the catalog of TCR beta chain sequences. In a later analysis, V and J genes were assigned by comparing TCR nucleotide sequences against IMGT/GENE-DB human TR gene sequences. Using the TCRdist pipeline, a later analysis assigned CDR3 sequences along with most-parsimonious VDJ recombination scenarios. In a later analysis, each TCR beta chain was defined by its CDR3 amino acid sequence together with its V-gene family, and reads lacking a unique V-gene family were excluded. To address suspected cross-contamination and a sequencing artifact, a later analysis removed some 620 highly shared, low-generation-probability nucleotide sequences. In a later analysis, a clonal expansion index for each public chain was calculated from normalized within-repertoire ranks of inferred template counts. A later analysis computed generation probabilities with a VDJ recombination model fitted to out-of-frame rearrangements, and checked the results against IGoR. In a later analysis, TCR-TCR, TCR-HLA and TCR-CMV co-occurrence was scored with hypergeometric tests, and a repertoire-size bias correction was applied to TCR pairs. False discovery rates were estimated in a later analysis by permuting HLA or CMV assignments 20 times. In a later analysis, co-occurring TCRs were grouped using DBSCAN, and TCRdist sequence similarity was added for clustering within HLA-allele-positive subsets. Co-occurrence clustering excluded repertoires with fewer than 30,000 or more than 120,000 public chains, plus five with anomalous nucleotide sharing. Drawn from immuneACCESS, this table holds only the in-frame rearrangements with V and J called that TCRdb kept. Clones are partly lost; checked studies trace under half to an unresolved V gene and leave the rest unexplained. The D gene and trimming were derived from the DNA, and the V and J assignments and clone size from that table. In all, the sample holds some 130,000 clones, and about 82% of those were seen once. The ten largest clones take up about 4.9% of the sample.

Counted from cysteine to phenylalanine, this CDR3 has 14 amino acids. Of all the DNA, just the CDR3 is kept, 42 bases in frame from base 1. CDR1 and CDR2 (SGDLS, YYNGEE) derive from the germline V gene. In total, approximately 610 healthy bone marrow donors made up the cohort. At the time of sampling, all cohort members were nominally healthy, though unrecorded immune exposures were likely present. CMV serostatus was recorded as positive for some 300 and negative for about half of the 666 cohort members, whereas no CMV serostatus was recorded for the donor in question. A peripheral blood sample was collected from each donor, and TCR beta sequencing was performed on peripheral blood mononuclear cells. The Qiagen DNeasy Blood Extraction Kit was used to extract genomic DNA from the blood cell samples. As to this clone: It has no known antigen specificity. Base qualities were left out, and no much larger clone turns up one base away.

The source material was PBMCs. This clonotype originated in a man aged 30-40 years in good health. The chain is made from TRBV9 and TRBJ2-5, and perhaps TRBD1 as D gene, on 6 matching bases. Matching the DNA end better, TRBJ2-7 makes the J call doubtful. The sequenced DNA is TGTGCCAGCAGCGCTGCGACAGGCTACTACGAGCAGTACTTC. Its protein product is CASSAATGYYEQYF.